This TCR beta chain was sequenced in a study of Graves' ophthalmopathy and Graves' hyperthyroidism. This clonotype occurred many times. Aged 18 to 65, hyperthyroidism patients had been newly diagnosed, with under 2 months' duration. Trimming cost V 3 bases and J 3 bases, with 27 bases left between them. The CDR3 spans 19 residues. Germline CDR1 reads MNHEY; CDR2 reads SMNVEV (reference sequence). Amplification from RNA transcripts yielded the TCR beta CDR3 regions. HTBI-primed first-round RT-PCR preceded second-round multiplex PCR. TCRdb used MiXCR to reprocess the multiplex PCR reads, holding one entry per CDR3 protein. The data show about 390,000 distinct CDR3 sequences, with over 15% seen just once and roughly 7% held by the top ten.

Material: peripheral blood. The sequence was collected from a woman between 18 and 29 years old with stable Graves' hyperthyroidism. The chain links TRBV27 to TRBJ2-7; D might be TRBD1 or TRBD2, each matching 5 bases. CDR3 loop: CASSLKWDGGALGLYEQYF. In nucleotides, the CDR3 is TGTGCCAGCAGTTTGAAATGGGACGGTGGGGCCTTGGGGCTCTACGAGCAGTACTTC.